A single sample is the source of the 2 T cell receptor beta chains below, sequenced in a study of T cells after yellow fever vaccination. TCRdb reanalysed the 5' RACE reads using MiXCR and keeps one entry per CDR3 protein. The sample records a few hundred thousand distinct CDR3 sequences, about 6% being singletons. The source material was PBMCs, sampled 5 days after the yellow fever booster vaccination. The receptors come from a man aged 30 to 45 who received the YFV17D yellow fever vaccine.

J is TRBJ2-1 and V is TRBV12-3 or TRBV12-4, with 12 bases aligning to TRBD2. The CDR3 covers 17 residues. The ends lost 5 bases at V and 2 bases at J; junction bases unmatched: 7. The CDR3 nucleotides read TGTGCCAGCAGTGGACCGACTAGCGGGAGACCCTACAATGAGCAGTTCTTC. As protein: CASSGPTSGRPYNEQFF.

The table lists this clonotype with a few counts. This chain connects TRBV18 to TRBJ1-1, with D possibly matching TRBD1 (5 bases). The CDR3 length is 16 residues. The germline V gene encodes CDR1 KGHSH and CDR2 LQKENI. V lost 0 bases to trimming and J lost 0 bases, with 11 bases between them. The CDR3 sequence is CASSPPNRQMNTEAFF. CDR3 sequence (DNA): TGTGCCAGCTCACCACCTAACAGGCAGATGAACACTGAAGCTTTCTTT.